The sequence of this T cell receptor beta chain was determined in a study of response to subunit inactivated influenza vaccine. Study conclusions and caveats: A suggestion made by the authors is that each seasonal influenza vaccination recruits few new T cells.

As to this clonotype: Antigen specificity is unknown.

TCRdb processed the RT-PCR reads anew with MiXCR; each CDR3 protein has one entry. This sample has over 800,000 distinct CDR3 sequences, with around 21% found just once. Germline V CDR1 and CDR2: LNHNV, YYDKDF (reference sequence). V gave up 3 bases and J gave up 6 bases; unmatched junction bases: 1. This CDR3 has 15 residues. This sequence originates from a man in his forties or fifties who received an inactivated influenza vaccine. Material: PBMCs from blood, obtained less than 6 days after vaccination. This sequence joins TRBV15 and TRBJ1-6, with TRBD1 identical over 11 bases. For the CDR3, the DNA is TGTGCCACCAGCAGGGACAGGGGGCTTAATTCACCCCTCCACTTT. The encoded protein is CATSRDRGLNSPLHF.